This entry describes one TCR beta chain. The data stem from a study of chemoradiotherapy in HPV16-positive cancers. Some clones are missing from TCRdb's copy, which holds only in-frame ones; the method was immunoSEQ multiplex PCR. Of approximately 1,800 clones in the sample, 81% were seen once. This TCR was recovered from a human donor with HPV-associated anogenital cancer. The sequences come from tumor tissue, collected from a patient who underwent chemoradiotherapy.

Here the CDR3 reads CATKVVYRGYTF. The CDR3, as DNA: TGTGCCACCAAGGTTGTCTACAGGGGCTACACCTTC. The J gene is TRBJ1-2, the V gene TRBV6-1; perhaps TRBD1 as D (5 bases). Germline CDR1 and CDR2: MNHNS and SASEGT. The CDR3 sequence is 12 residues long. The V end was cut by 10 bases, the J end by 8 bases, with 17 bases between.